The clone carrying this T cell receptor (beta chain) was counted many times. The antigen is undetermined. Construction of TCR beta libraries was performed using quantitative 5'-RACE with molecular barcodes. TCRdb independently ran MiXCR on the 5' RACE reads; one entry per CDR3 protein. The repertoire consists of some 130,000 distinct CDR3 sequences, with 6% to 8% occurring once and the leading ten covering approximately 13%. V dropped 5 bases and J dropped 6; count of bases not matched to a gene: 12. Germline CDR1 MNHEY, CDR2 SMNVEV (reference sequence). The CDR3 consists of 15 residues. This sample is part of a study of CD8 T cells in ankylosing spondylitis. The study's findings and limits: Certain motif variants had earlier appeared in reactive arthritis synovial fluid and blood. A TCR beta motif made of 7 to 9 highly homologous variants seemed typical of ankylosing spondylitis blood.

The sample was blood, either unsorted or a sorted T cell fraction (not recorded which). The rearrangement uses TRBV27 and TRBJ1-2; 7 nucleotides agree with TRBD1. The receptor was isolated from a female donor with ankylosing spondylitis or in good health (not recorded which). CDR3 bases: TGTGCCAGCAGTGACCGACAGGGACAGTACGATGGCTACACCTTC. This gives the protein CASSDRQGQYDGYTF.